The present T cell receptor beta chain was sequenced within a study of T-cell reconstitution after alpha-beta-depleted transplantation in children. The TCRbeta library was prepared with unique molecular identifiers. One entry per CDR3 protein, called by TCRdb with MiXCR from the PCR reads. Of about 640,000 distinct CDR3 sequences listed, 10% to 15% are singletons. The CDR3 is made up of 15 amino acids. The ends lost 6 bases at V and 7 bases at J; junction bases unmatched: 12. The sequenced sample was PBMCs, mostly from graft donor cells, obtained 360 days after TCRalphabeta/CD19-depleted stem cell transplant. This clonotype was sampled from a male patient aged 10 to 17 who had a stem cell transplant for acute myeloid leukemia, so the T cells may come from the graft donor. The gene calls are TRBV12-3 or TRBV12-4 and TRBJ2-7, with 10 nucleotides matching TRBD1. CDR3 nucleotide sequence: TGTGCCAGCAGCCCGACAGGGGGCCGAGTGGGGGAGCAGTACTTC. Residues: CASSPTGGRVGEQYF.